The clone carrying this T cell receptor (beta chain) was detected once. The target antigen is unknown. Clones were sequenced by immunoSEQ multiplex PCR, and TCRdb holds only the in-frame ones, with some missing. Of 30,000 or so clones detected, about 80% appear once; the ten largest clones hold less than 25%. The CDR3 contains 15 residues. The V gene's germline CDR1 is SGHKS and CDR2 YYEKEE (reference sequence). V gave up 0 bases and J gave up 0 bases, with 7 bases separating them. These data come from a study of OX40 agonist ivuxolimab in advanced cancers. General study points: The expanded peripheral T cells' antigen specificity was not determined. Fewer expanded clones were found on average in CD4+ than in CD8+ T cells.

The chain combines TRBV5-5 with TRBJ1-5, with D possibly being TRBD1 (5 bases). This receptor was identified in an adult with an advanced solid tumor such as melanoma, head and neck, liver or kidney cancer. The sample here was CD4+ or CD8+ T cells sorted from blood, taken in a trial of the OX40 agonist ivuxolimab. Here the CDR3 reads CASSLEGSSNQPQHF. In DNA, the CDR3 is TGTGCCAGCAGCTTGGAGGGGAGTAGCAATCAGCCCCAGCATTTT.